This TCR beta chain emerged from a study of identical twins. TCRdb processed the 5' RACE reads anew with MiXCR; each CDR3 protein has one entry. The table shows 450,000 or so distinct CDR3 sequences, with about 14% occurring only once. V shed 4 bases and J shed 2 bases, with 11 bases lying between them. CDR1 and CDR2 from the germline V gene are SGHRS and YFSETQ. The CDR3 is made up of 14 amino acids. This clonotype was recorded at least ten times. The same sample was also used in a study of yellow fever vaccine responses in identical twins.

The clonotype was recovered from a woman younger than 35 in good health. This rearrangement joins TRBV5-1 to TRBJ2-3; TRBD2 is a possible D gene (6 bases). Source material: CD4+ T cells sorted from blood. The CDR3 region has the DNA TGCGCCAGCAGCCGGGCGGGGTTCACAGATACGCAGTATTTT. This sequence encodes CASSRAGFTDTQYF.